One T cell receptor beta chain is described in this entry. The data are from a study of blood T cell repertoires in COVID-19. Source study methods: Reference gene primer amplification gave estimated nucleated cell counts. Sequenced by immunoSEQ multiplex PCR; TCRdb stores in-frame clones only, minus some. The DNA gave D and trimming, while V, J and clone size come from that table. The repertoire includes approximately 290,000 clones, about 85% of them detected once, and roughly 2.1% sits in the top ten. CDR1 and CDR2 (germline): MNHEY, SMNVEV (reference sequence). CDR3 length: 15 residues. V was clipped by 6 bases and J by 0 bases; unmatched bases: 7.

The sample was peripheral blood. The origin of this receptor is a man between 18 and 35 years old with active or convalescent COVID-19. The chain employs TRBV27 and TRBJ2-7, with 8 bases identical to TRBD2. CDR3: CASRRAGGGSYEQYF. The CDR3 region has the DNA TGTGCCAGCAGGAGGGCGGGGGGTGGCTCCTACGAGCAGTACTTC.